One and the same sample provided the 4 T cell receptor beta chains below, sequenced in a study of T cell changes during pregnancy in multiple sclerosis. TCRdb keeps only in-frame clones here, not all; method: immunoSEQ multiplex PCR. Of under 45,000 clones listed, roughly nine tenths were seen once; the top ten hold under 1.5%. The source material was CD4+ T cells from peripheral blood mononuclear cells, sampled in the second trimester of pregnancy. The origin of the receptors is a female donor with multiple sclerosis, enrolled in a pregnancy study.

This rearrangement joins TRBV29-1 to TRBJ2-3; D is uncertain. Deletions cut 6 bases from V and 0 bases from J, with 7 bases between. Germline CDR1 SQVTM, CDR2 ANQGSEA. The CDR3 extends over 12 amino acids. This CDR3 is CSVATSTDTQYF. The CDR3 DNA reads TGCAGCGTGGCGACTAGCACAGATACGCAGTATTTT.

This clone was detected once. The rearrangement uses TRBV14 and TRBJ1-2; 8 bases fit TRBD1. CDR3 length: 16 amino acids. Germline assignment: CDR1 SGHDN and CDR2 FVKESK. Losses at the gene ends were 2 bases for V and 4 bases for J; bases not matched to a gene: 9. CDR3 region: CASSQTGQGWGYGYTF. The CDR3 DNA reads TGTGCCAGCAGCCAAACTGGACAGGGATGGGGCTATGGCTACACCTTC.

V is TRBV5-4 and J is TRBJ2-3; 9 positions agree with TRBD1. Losses at the gene ends were 2 bases for V and 4 bases for J; bases not matched to a gene: 8. The V gene's germline CDR1 is SGHNT and CDR2 YYREEE (reference sequence). The CDR3 loop spans 16 amino acids. In nucleotides, the CDR3 is TGTGCCAGCAGCTTCCCGGGACAGGGAGTACCAGATACGCAGTATTTT. It is translated as CASSFPGQGVPDTQYF.

In this sample, this clone turned up a few times. The chain combines TRBV28 with TRBJ1-1, with 7 bases identical to TRBD1. Trimming took 3 bases from V and 0 from J; bases not matched to a gene: 7. The CDR3 sequence is 16 residues long. Germline V gene lookup returns CDR1 MDHEN and CDR2 SYDVKM. For the CDR3, the DNA is TGTGCCAGCAGTTTTAAGGGGGCAGGGATGAACACTGAAGCTTTCTTT. This gives the protein CASSFKGAGMNTEAFF. Full variable domain (remainder filled in from reference TRBV28 and TRBJ1-1): DVKVTQSSRYLVKRTGEKVFLECVQDMDHENMFWYRQDPGLGLRLIYFSYDVKMKEKGDIPEGYSVSREKKERFSLILESASTNQTSMYLCASSFKGAGMNTEAFFGQGTRLTVV.